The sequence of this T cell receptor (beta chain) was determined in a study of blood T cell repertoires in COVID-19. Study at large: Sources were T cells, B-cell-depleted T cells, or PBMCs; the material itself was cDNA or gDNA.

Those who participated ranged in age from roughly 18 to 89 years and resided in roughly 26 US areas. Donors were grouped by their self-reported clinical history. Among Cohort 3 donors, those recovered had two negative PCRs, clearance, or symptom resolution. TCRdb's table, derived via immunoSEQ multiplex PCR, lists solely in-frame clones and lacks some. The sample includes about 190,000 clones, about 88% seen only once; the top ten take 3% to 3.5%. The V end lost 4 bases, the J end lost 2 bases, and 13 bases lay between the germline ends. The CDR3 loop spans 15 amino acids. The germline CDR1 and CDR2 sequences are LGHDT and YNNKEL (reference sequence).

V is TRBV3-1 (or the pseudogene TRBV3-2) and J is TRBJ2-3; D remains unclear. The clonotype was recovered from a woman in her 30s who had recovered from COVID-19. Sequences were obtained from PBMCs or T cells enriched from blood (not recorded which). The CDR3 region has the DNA TGTGCCAGCAGCCTAAAACGGTCTGACACAGATACGCAGTATTTT. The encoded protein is CASSLKRSDTDTQYF.